The 9 T cell receptor beta chains in this list originate from one sample, sequenced in a study of Graves' ophthalmopathy and Graves' hyperthyroidism. Transcripts of RNA were the source for amplifying TCR beta CDR3 regions. First-round RT-PCR relied on HTBI primers, and a second-round multiplex PCR came next. TCRdb re-called the multiplex PCR reads through MiXCR, storing one row per CDR3 protein. Of hundreds of thousands of distinct CDR3 sequences in the sample, 20% to 25% were seen once. Sequencing was done on a sample of peripheral blood. The receptors shown here come from a woman under 30 with stable Graves' hyperthyroidism. Some clones in this sample may be carry-over from other donors' samples.

This clonotype was observed many times. The DNA of the CDR3 is TGTGCCAGCAGTCCCGGCCGGGACGCGCTCTTGCAGCCCCAGCATTTT. This encodes CASSPGRDALLQPQHF. The J gene is TRBJ1-5, the V gene TRBV27, with D possibly matching TRBD1 (5 bases). This CDR3 has 16 amino acids. The germline V gene encodes CDR1 MNHEY and CDR2 SMNVEV (reference sequence). The V gene lost 5 bases and the J gene lost 7 bases, with 21 bases spanning the gap.

This clonotype was detected only a few times. The chain combines TRBV4-1 with TRBJ1-1; weak D call: TRBD1 (5 bases). The CDR3 has 17 amino acids. Germline V gives CDR1 MGHRA, CDR2 YSYEKL. With 0 bases removed from V and 0 bases from J, the gap between germline ends came to 14 bases. CDR3 nucleotide sequence: TGCGCCAGCAGCCAAGATAGGACTCCAGGGATGAACACTGAAGCTTTCTTT. Residues: CASSQDRTPGMNTEAFF.

This clonotype was counted between two and nine times. A single base separates this from a much larger clone, so it may be a read error. The rearrangement uses TRBV12-3 or TRBV12-4 and TRBJ2-5; no definite D call. Trimming removed 3 bases from V and 0 bases from J, with 5 bases in between. The CDR3 runs to 13 residues. Here the CDR3 reads CASSFTNQETQYF. In DNA form, the CDR3 reads TGTGCCAGCAGTTTTACTAACCAAGAGACCCAGTACTTC.

This clonotype showed up many times. This chain links TRBV25-1 with TRBJ2-7; perhaps TRBD1 as D (7 bases). This CDR3 has 15 amino acids. The V gene lost 2 bases and the J gene lost 0 bases, with 11 bases spanning the gap. Per the germline V gene, CDR1 is MGHDK and CDR2 is SYGVNS. The CDR3 coding sequence is TGTGCCAGCAGTGAAGGAGGGGGCCGCTCCTACGAGCAGTACTTC. Protein: CASSEGGGRSYEQYF.

The CDR3, as DNA: TGTGCCAGCAGCTTAAACGAAGCGGAGGAGGGGATTACCTACGAGCAGTACTTC. This codes for CASSLNEAEEGITYEQYF. V and J are TRBV13 and TRBJ2-7; TRBD2 is a possible D gene (6 bases). CDR1 is PRHDT, CDR2 FYEKMQ, per germline (reference sequence). The length of the CDR3 is 18 residues. V was pared by 2 bases and J by 2 bases, with 22 bases between.

This clonotype was picked up many times. The chain joins TRBV28 to TRBJ2-7; 7 nucleotides match TRBD2. V trimming: 6 bases; J trimming: 0 bases; junction bases outside the gene matches: 8. The CDR3 spans 15 residues. The germline CDR1 and CDR2 sequences are MDHEN and SYDVKM. The CDR3 protein is CASSSLARASYEQYF. The CDR3 DNA reads as TGTGCCAGCAGCTCACTAGCGCGCGCCTCCTACGAGCAGTACTTC.

This clonotype occurred many times. This chain links TRBV6-1 with TRBJ2-7; D unclear. CDR3 length: 13 residues. Germline CDR1 and CDR2: MNHNS and SASEGT. Trimming shortened V by 4 bases and J by 5 bases, and 12 bases separated the two germline ends. The CDR3 bases are TGTGCCAGCAGTGTCGGACCGGGCCACGAGCAGTACTTC. Translating gives CASSVGPGHEQYF.

This chain links TRBV15 with TRBJ1-5; D is undetermined. Trimming took 3 bases from V and 5 from J, leaving 11 bases between them. Germline V gene lookup returns CDR1 LNHNV and CDR2 YYDKDF (reference sequence). The length of the CDR3 is 14 residues. The CDR3 protein is CATSSLLSDQPQHF. CDR3 nucleotides: TGTGCCACCAGCAGCCTTTTGAGCGATCAGCCCCAGCATTTT.

Details on this clonotype: This may be a read error, as it is one base from a much larger clone. This chain uses TRBV5-1 with TRBJ2-4; tentatively, D is TRBD1 (6 bases). CDR3 length equals 15 residues. Germline V gene sequence: CDR1 SGHRS, CDR2 YFSETQ. In nucleotides, the CDR3 is TGCGCCAGCAGCTTGGTTCCCAGGGGCTTGGCTGGCTACATCTTC. It codes for CASSLVPRGLAGYIF.